This T cell receptor beta chain originates from a study of blood T cell repertoires in COVID-19. Study details: Acute-phase and convalescent COVID-19 samples originated in the United States, Italy and Spain. PBMCs, B-cell-depleted T cells, or T cells provided the cDNA or gDNA that made up the material.

As handled by the study authors: The assay estimated nucleated cells by amplifying reference gene primers. The method was immunoSEQ multiplex PCR; TCRdb's version includes in-frame clones alone and lacks a portion of them. The DNA gave D and trimming, while V, J and clone size come from that table. The sample shows around 130,000 clones, approximately 80% of them seen only once. Germline V gene sequence: CDR1 MGHDK, CDR2 SYGVNS. CDR3 length: 15 amino acids. V lost 6 bases and J lost 3; bases outside the gene matches: 10. What was sequenced was peripheral blood. The chain carries TRBV25-1 and TRBJ1-1; 7 bases map to TRBD1. The clonotype comes from a man aged 45-60 years with acute or convalescent COVID-19. The CDR3 bases are TGTGCCAGCAGGAGCGCAACAGGGGTGGACACTGAAGCTTTCTTT. It codes for CASRSATGVDTEAFF.